This T cell receptor (beta chain) emerged from a study of OX40 agonist ivuxolimab in advanced cancers. For the study at large: Intravenous ivuxolimab at 0.01 to 10 mg/kg was given to patients every 2 weeks.

Points from the study as a whole: In the 0.1 to 3.0 mg/kg range, CD4+ and CD8+ blood T cells had expanded clonally by week 6. Among patients with partial responses at 0.1-3.0 mg/kg, clonal expansion was among the lowest.

As for this clone: The antigen is not known.

Repertoires were generated with immunoSEQ multiplex PCR, while TCRdb's copy carries only in-frame clones and drops some. The sample lists about 73,000 clones, more than 85% seen once, with approximately 7.7% in the top ten. This TCR was sampled from an adult with an advanced solid tumor such as melanoma, head and neck, liver or kidney cancer. This specimen was CD4+ or CD8+ T cells sorted from blood, taken in a trial of the OX40 agonist ivuxolimab.

CDR3 in amino acids: CASSLVGGANTEAFF. Here the CDR3 DNA reads TGTGCCAGCAGCTTAGTAGGGGGGGCGAACACTGAAGCTTTCTTT. The rearrangement joins TRBV7-2 to TRBJ1-1, with a weak D call TRBD1 (6 bases). CDR1 is SGHTA and CDR2 is FQGNSA in the germline V gene. V lost 1 base to trimming and J lost 1 base, with 10 bases between them. The CDR3 is 15 amino acids.